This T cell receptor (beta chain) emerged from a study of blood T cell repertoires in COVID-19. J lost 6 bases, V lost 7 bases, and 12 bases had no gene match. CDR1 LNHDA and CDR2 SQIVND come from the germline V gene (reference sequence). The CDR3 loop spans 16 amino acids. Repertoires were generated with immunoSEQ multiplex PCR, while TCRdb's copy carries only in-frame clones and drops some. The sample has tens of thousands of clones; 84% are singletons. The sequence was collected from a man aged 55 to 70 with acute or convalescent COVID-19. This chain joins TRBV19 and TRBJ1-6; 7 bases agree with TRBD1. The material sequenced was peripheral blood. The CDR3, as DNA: TGTGCCAGTAACGCGGCCCCAGGGGGTGGTAATTCACCCCTCCACTTT. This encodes CASNAAPGGGNSPLHF.